This T cell receptor (beta chain) came from a study of blood T cell repertoires in COVID-19. About the study: Acute and convalescent COVID-19 samples came from the United States, Italy and Spain. T cells, B-cell-depleted T cells, or PBMCs provided the cDNA or gDNA that served as material.

V gave up 4 bases and J gave up 1 base, with 4 bases separating them. Germline assignment: CDR1 SGHVS and CDR2 FQNEAQ. The CDR3 extends over 12 amino acids. The repertoire was sequenced with immunoSEQ multiplex PCR; TCRdb's copy has only in-frame clones and lacks some. The sample records fewer than 60,000 clones, under 90% being singletons. The sequenced sample was peripheral blood. The source is a woman aged 80 or over with acute or convalescent COVID-19. This chain links TRBV7-8 with TRBJ1-2, with D unresolved. The DNA of the CDR3 is TGTGCCAGCAGCTATAATAACTATGGCTACACCTTC. Amino acids: CASSYNNYGYTF.